The 11 T cell receptor beta chains presented below share a single source sample, sequenced in a study of CD8 T cells in ankylosing spondylitis. Study-level results: Characteristic, it appeared, of ankylosing spondylitis blood was a TCR beta motif of eight highly homologous variants.

Their recognized antigens are unknown. TCRdb independently ran MiXCR on the 5' RACE reads; one entry per CDR3 protein. The table has fewer than 400,000 distinct CDR3 sequences, roughly 8% seen once; the top ten hold about 14%. Specimen: blood, either unsorted or a sorted T cell fraction (not recorded which). All receptors come from a male donor with ankylosing spondylitis.

This clonotype has just a few counts. The gene calls are TRBV5-1 and TRBJ2-1; D might be TRBD1 (6 bases). The CDR3 runs to 13 residues. Germline assignment: CDR1 SGHRS and CDR2 YFSETQ. The V gene lost 3 bases and the J gene lost 7 bases, with 11 bases spanning the gap. The CDR3 spells CASSWEGGNEQFF. The CDR3 DNA reads as TGCGCCAGCAGCTGGGAAGGGGGAAATGAGCAGTTCTTC.

This clonotype was detected many times. V and J are TRBV29-1 and TRBJ2-1; 9 bases align to TRBD2. This CDR3 contains 14 residues. Germline CDR1 and CDR2: SQVTM and ANQGSEA. Trimming at V came to 4 bases and at J to 8 bases, leaving 9 bases not matched to a gene. CDR3 nucleotide sequence: TGCAGCGTTGCGGCTAGCGGGACCGTGGATGAGCAGTTCTTC. It encodes CSVAASGTVDEQFF.

This clonotype was seen only a few times. This rearrangement joins TRBV7-9 to TRBJ1-6; D call uncertain. Germline V CDR1 and CDR2: SEHNR, FQNEAQ (reference sequence). This CDR3 region has 16 residues. Trimming cost V 5 bases and J 7 bases, with 18 bases left between them. CDR3 nucleotide sequence: TGTGCCAGCAGCCCTGAGTTATACATAGAAAATTCACCCCTCCACTTT. Translated, it gives CASSPELYIENSPLHF.

V is TRBV29-1 and J is TRBJ1-1; 8 positions agree with TRBD1. Germline V gene data show CDR1 as SQVTM and CDR2 as ANQGSEA. The CDR3 is made up of 15 amino acids. With V trimmed by 4 bases and J by 0 bases, 7 bases remained unmatched. In nucleotides, the CDR3 is TGCAGCGTTGGGGCAGGGGGCGGGTTGAACACTGAAGCTTTCTTT. Amino acids: CSVGAGGGLNTEAFF.

The rearrangement links TRBV10-3 to TRBJ2-1, with 14 bases fitting TRBD2. Germline V lookup: CDR1 ENHRY, CDR2 SYGVKD. This CDR3 contains 13 residues. The V segment lost 10 bases and the J segment 8 bases; nucleotides outside the gene matches: 4. CDR3 nucleotides: TGTGCCACCTCGGGACTAGCGGGAGATGAGCAGTTCTTC. Translated: CATSGLAGDEQFF.

This clonotype occurred a few times. The chain employs TRBV28 and TRBJ2-1, with no clear D. V was pared by 7 bases and J by 15 bases, with 22 bases between. Germline V gives CDR1 MDHEN, CDR2 SYDVKM. CDR3 length: 13 residues. The CDR3, as DNA: TGTGCCAGCACCTCATCCCCTCGGACCGTAGGGTTCTTC. It codes for CASTSSPRTVGFF.

This chain connects TRBV30 to TRBJ2-1; D remains unclear. Germline loops: CDR1 GTSNPN, CDR2 SVGIG (reference sequence). CDR3 length equals 10 residues. The germline V and J ends were trimmed by 5 bases and 6 bases, with 5 bases remaining between them. The CDR3 spells CAWGPNEQFF. DNA for the CDR3: TGTGCCTGGGGACCCAATGAGCAGTTCTTC.

This clonotype was counted between two and nine times. Because the CDR3 is missing its conserved closing phenylalanine or tryptophan, this is likely a read error. The limits of the CDR3 on the DNA are not certain, so only TCRdb's listed CDR3 is given. J is TRBJ2-7 and V is TRBV6-2 or TRBV6-3; TRBD1, the D gene given by the table, was not confirmed from the DNA. The CDR3 length equals 13 residues, ends included. Germline values: CDR1 MNHEY, CDR2 SVGEGT. The CDR3 reads CASSYSSGGTGEI.

This clonotype was observed a few times. The chain joins TRBV29-1 to TRBJ2-1, with 11 bases lining up with TRBD2. CDR1 and CDR2 (germline): SQVTM, ANQGSEA. There are 13 residues in the CDR3. Losses at the gene ends were 6 bases for V and 6 bases for J; bases not matched to a gene: 4. CDR3 loop: CSVTGLAANEQFF. As DNA, the CDR3 is TGCAGCGTAACGGGACTAGCGGCCAATGAGCAGTTCTTC.

This clonotype has a count of ten or more. The rearrangement uses TRBV20-1 and TRBJ2-1; D is uncertain. V dropped 2 bases and J dropped 10 bases, with 9 bases sitting between them. This CDR3 comprises 11 residues. Germline lookup yields CDR1 DFQATT and CDR2 SNEGSKA (reference sequence). The CDR3 reads CSARKVSEQFF. The CDR3, as DNA: TGCAGTGCTAGAAAGGTCTCCGAGCAGTTCTTC.

This clonotype was seen only a few times. The chain employs TRBV5-1 and TRBJ1-4; D call uncertain. The V end lost 5 bases, the J end lost 5 bases, and 10 bases lay between the germline ends. Germline V CDR1 and CDR2: SGHRS, YFSETQ. The CDR3 spans 13 residues. CDR3 in DNA: TGCGCCAGCAGTGATCAGCGAAATGAAAAACTGTTTTTT. Amino acid sequence: CASSDQRNEKLFF.